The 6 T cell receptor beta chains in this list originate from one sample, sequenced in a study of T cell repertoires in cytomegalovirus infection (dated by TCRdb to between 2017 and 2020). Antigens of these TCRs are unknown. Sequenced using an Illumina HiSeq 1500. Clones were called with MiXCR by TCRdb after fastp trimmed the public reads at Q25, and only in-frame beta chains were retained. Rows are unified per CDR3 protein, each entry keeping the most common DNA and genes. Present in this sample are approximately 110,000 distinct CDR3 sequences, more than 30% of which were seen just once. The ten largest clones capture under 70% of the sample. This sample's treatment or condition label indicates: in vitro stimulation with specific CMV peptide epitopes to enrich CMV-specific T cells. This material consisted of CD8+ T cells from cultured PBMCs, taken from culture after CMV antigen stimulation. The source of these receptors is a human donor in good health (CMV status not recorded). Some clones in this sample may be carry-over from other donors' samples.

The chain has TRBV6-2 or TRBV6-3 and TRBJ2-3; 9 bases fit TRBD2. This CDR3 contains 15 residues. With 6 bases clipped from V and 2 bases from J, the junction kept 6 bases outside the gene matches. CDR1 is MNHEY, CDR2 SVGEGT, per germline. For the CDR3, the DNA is TGTGCCAGCAGCTATAGCGGGGGACTCACAGATACGCAGTATTTT. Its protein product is CASSYSGGLTDTQYF.

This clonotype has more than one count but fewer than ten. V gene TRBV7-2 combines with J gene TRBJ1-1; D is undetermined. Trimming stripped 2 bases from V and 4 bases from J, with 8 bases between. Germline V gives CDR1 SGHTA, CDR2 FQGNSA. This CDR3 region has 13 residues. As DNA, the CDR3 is TGTGCCAGCAGCTTAAACGGACCCACTGAAGCTTTCTTT. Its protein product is CASSLNGPTEAFF. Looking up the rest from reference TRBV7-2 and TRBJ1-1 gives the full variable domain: GAGVSQSPSNKVTEKGKDVELRCDPISGHTALYWYRQSLGQGLEFLIYFQGNSAPDKSGLPSDRFSAERTGGSVSTLTIQRTQQEDSAVYLCASSLNGPTEAFFGQGTRLTVV.

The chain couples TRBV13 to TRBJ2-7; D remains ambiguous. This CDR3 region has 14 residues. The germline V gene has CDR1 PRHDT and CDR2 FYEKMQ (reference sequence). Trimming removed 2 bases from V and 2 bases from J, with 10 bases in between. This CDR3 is CASSLITETYEQYF. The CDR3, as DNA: TGTGCCAGCAGCTTAATTACCGAGACCTACGAGCAGTACTTC.

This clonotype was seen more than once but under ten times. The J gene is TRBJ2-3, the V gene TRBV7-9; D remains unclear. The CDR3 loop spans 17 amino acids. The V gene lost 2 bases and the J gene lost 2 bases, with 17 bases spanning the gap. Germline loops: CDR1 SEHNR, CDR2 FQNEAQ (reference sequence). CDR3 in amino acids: CASSLKSPGSPTDTQYF. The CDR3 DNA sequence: TGTGCCAGCAGCTTAAAGTCTCCCGGCAGTCCCACAGATACGCAGTATTTT. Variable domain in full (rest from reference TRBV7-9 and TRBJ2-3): DTGVSQNPRHKITKRGQNVTFRCDPISEHNRLYWYRQTLGQGPEFLTYFQNEAQLEKSRLLSDRFSAERPKGSFSTLEIQRTEQGDSAMYLCASSLKSPGSPTDTQYFGPGTRLTVL.

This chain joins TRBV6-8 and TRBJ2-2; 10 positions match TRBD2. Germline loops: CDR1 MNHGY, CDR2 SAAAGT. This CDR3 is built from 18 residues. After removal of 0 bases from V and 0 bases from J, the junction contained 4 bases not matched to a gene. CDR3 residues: CASSYSTSGLANTGELFF. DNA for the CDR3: TGTGCCAGCAGTTACTCGACTAGCGGGTTAGCGAACACCGGGGAGCTGTTTTTT.

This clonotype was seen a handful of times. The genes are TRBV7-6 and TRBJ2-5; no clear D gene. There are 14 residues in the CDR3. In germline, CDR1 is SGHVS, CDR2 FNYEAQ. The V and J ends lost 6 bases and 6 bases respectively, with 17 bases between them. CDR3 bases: TGTGCCAGCAGGGGAAGCTCAGCCCCACAGACCCAGTACTTC. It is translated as CASRGSSAPQTQYF.